This is a list of T cell receptor beta chains from one sample in a study of post-analysis software for immune sequencing data. TCRdb called the PCR reads again in MiXCR, with one record for every CDR3 protein. The repertoire includes about 540,000 distinct CDR3 sequences, roughly 34% of them detected once, and approximately 6% sits in the top ten. The specimen sequenced was blood. The receptors were gathered from a girl under 18 with multiple sclerosis. Both conserved end residues are part of each CDR3. Fields, in order: CDR3 DNA, CDR3 protein, clone size, D gene, J gene, V gene. The D gene is left open where the match is weak. Not every row has a clone size; where given, it reads once, few, many or a size class.

TGTGCCAGCACGACCAGGCCGAGCACAGATACGCAGTATTTT	CASTTRPSTDTQYF	few	.	TRBJ2-3	TRBV6-5
TGTGCCAGACCAATGGGGGACTTTATCTACGAGCAGTACTTC	CARPMGDFIYEQYF	few	.	TRBJ2-7	TRBV11-1
TGTGCCAGCAGTCCCCGACTAGCGGGGCAGTACTTC	CASSPRLAGQYF	.	TRBD2	TRBJ2-4	TRBV12-3/TRBV12-4
TGCGCCAGCAGCTTGTGGGGCGGGGATGGCTACACCTTC	CASSLWGGDGYTF	few	.	TRBJ1-2	TRBV5-1
TGTGCCAGCAGCCGCCCGGACAGGGGCTATGGCTACACCTTC	CASSRPDRGYGYTF	once	TRBD1	TRBJ1-2	TRBV3-1
TGCAGTGCTCGGGACTCCTACTACGAGCAGTACTTC	CSARDSYYEQYF	many	.	TRBJ2-7	TRBV20-1
TGCGCCAGCAGCTTGTACTTAGAAGAGACCCAGTACTTC	CASSLYLEETQYF	.	.	TRBJ2-5	TRBV5-1
TGCGCCAGCAGGCCCGGGACTAGCGGGGTGGCTGGGTCGGATGAGCAGTTCTTC	CASRPGTSGVAGSDEQFF	few	TRBD2	TRBJ2-1	TRBV5-1
TGTGCCAGCAGCTTTTTCGCGGGGGGTCAGACCACCTACGAGCAGTACTTC	CASSFFAGGQTTYEQYF	many	TRBD2	TRBJ2-7	TRBV5-5
TGCAGTGCTAGAGAGACTAAGGGAATCCAAGAGACCCAGTACTTC	CSARETKGIQETQYF	.	.	TRBJ2-5	TRBV20-1
TGTGCCAGCAGCTGGAGCACAGATACGCAGTATTTT	CASSWSTDTQYF	many	.	TRBJ2-3	TRBV7-9
TGTGCCAGCAGTTCCCCGACTAGCGGGGGGTACAATGAGCAGTTCTTC	CASSSPTSGGYNEQFF	few	TRBD2	TRBJ2-1	TRBV12-3/TRBV12-4
TGTGCCAGCAGTGAAGTGGTAGGGAGGGGGGACATTCAGTACTTC	CASSEVVGRGDIQYF	few	.	TRBJ2-4	TRBV6-1
TGTGCCAGCGGCGTGGGGGATGGCTACACCTTC	CASGVGDGYTF	.	.	TRBJ1-2	TRBV6-5
TGTGCCATCAGTGTTACACTAGCGGGGGGCAGCAATGAGCAGTACTTC	CAISVTLAGGSNEQYF	.	TRBD2	TRBJ2-4	TRBV10-3
TGCGCCAGCAGCAGAGGGGACGATCCCTACGAGCAGTACTTC	CASSRGDDPYEQYF	.	.	TRBJ2-7	TRBV5-1
TGTGCCAGCAGGACGGTAAGGAACTCCTACGAGCAGTACTTC	CASRTVRNSYEQYF	.	.	TRBJ2-7	TRBV2
TGTGCCAGCTCACCTTTCTCAGGCAATCAGCCCCGGCATTTT	CASSPFSGNQPRHF	.	.	TRBJ1-5	TRBV18
TGCGCCAGCAGCTTGGTCCCAGGTCTCTACGAGCAGTACTTC	CASSLVPGLYEQYF	.	.	TRBJ2-7	TRBV5-1
TGCGCCAGCAGCTCCACGACGCAGCGCACAGATACGCAGTATTTT	CASSSTTQRTDTQYF	few	.	TRBJ2-3	TRBV5-1
TGTGCCAGCAGCCCCGCAGGGGGAAATAATTCACCCCTCCACTTT	CASSPAGGNNSPLHF	few	TRBD1	TRBJ1-6	TRBV11-2
TGCAGTGCTAGAGATAGACGGGGGGGCTCAGATACGCAGTATTTT	CSARDRRGGSDTQYF	.	TRBD2	TRBJ2-3	TRBV20-1
TGTGCCAGCAGTGACGGTCCGATTCCCTATGGCTACACCTTC	CASSDGPIPYGYTF	.	.	TRBJ1-2	TRBV6-4
TGTGCCAGCAGTGGGACGGGACTAGCGGGGGGGAAGACAGATACGCAGTATTTT	CASSGTGLAGGKTDTQYF	.	TRBD2	TRBJ2-3	TRBV25-1
TGCAGCGGAGGACAGGGAGCCTCCTACGAGCAGTACTTC	CSGGQGASYEQYF	once	TRBD1	TRBJ2-7	TRBV29-1
TGTGCCATCAGCCCAGGGGCCAAAAACATTCAGTACTTC	CAISPGAKNIQYF	few	.	TRBJ2-4	TRBV10-3
TGTGCCAGCAGTTACTCGGGTCTGGGGACTAGCGGGGGAGAGACCCAGTACTTC	CASSYSGLGTSGGETQYF	.	TRBD2	TRBJ2-5	TRBV6-5
TGTGCCAGCACTCTGACAGGCTCCGTCTACGAGCAGTACTTC	CASTLTGSVYEQYF	.	.	TRBJ2-7	TRBV12-3/TRBV12-4
TGCGCCAGCAGCTTGGGAGCTAGCGGGGCCACAGATACGCAGTATTTT	CASSLGASGATDTQYF	few	TRBD2	TRBJ2-3	TRBV5-1
TGTGCCAGCAGTGGGGCTACCGAAGAGACCCAGTACTTC	CASSGATEETQYF	.	.	TRBJ2-5	TRBV6-2/TRBV6-3
TGTGCCAGCGGGGGCGGGGCGCAGAATGAAAAACTGTTTTTT	CASGGGAQNEKLFF	.	.	TRBJ1-4	TRBV6-5
TGTGCCAGCAGTTATTTAGGAGGTGGTAACTATGGCTACACCTTC	CASSYLGGGNYGYTF	.	.	TRBJ1-2	TRBV6-5
TGTGCCAGCCTCCGAGGGGGGTTCTCCTCCTACAATGAGCAGTTCTTC	CASLRGGFSSYNEQFF	once	.	TRBJ2-1	TRBV7-9
TGTGCCAGCAGCCAACTCTCTAGCACAGATACGCAGTATTTT	CASSQLSSTDTQYF	.	.	TRBJ2-3	TRBV7-2
TGTGCCAGCAGCTTCGGACTAAATAATCAGCCCCAGCATTTT	CASSFGLNNQPQHF	.	.	TRBJ1-5	TRBV27
TGTGCCAGCAGTTTATCCCCAGGGGGCGCTTGGGGCTACACCTTC	CASSLSPGGAWGYTF	.	TRBD1	TRBJ1-2	TRBV28
TGTGCCAGCAGCGCCGGAGCTCTCAGCGGGGGAGAGCAGTACTTC	CASSAGALSGGEQYF	.	TRBD2	TRBJ2-7	TRBV28
TGTGCCAGCAGCCCCCTATCGGGTTCCTACAATGAGCAGTTCTTC	CASSPLSGSYNEQFF	.	.	TRBJ2-1	TRBV12-3/TRBV12-4
TGTGCCAGCAGCCAAGATAGGGGGGTCTCTGGAAACACCATATATTTT	CASSQDRGVSGNTIYF	.	.	TRBJ1-3	TRBV4-2
TGTGCCAGCAGCGCCCAAGAGGCCCTCCATGAGCAGTTCTTC	CASSAQEALHEQFF	many	.	TRBJ2-1	TRBV7-9